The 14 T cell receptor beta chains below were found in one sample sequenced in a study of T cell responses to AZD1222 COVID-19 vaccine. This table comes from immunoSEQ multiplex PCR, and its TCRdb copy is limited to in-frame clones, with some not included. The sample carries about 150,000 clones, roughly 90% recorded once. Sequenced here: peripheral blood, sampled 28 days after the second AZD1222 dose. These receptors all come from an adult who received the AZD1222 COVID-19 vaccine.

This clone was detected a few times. CDR3 DNA: TGTGCCAGCTCACGGGTCCCCAATACCTACGAGCAGTACTTC. Protein: CASSRVPNTYEQYF. This sequence joins TRBV18 and TRBJ2-7; D ambiguous. The CDR3 covers 14 residues. Trimming shortened V by 4 bases and J by 2 bases, and 12 bases separated the two germline ends. Germline CDR1 and CDR2: KGHSH and LQKENI.

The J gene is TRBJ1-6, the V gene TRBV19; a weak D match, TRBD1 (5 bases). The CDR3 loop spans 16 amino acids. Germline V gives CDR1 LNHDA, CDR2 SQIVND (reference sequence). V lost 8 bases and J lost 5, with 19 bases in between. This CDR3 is CASRRDPLGDNSPLHF. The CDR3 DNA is TGTGCCAGTCGGAGGGACCCTCTGGGGGATAATTCACCCCTCCACTTT.

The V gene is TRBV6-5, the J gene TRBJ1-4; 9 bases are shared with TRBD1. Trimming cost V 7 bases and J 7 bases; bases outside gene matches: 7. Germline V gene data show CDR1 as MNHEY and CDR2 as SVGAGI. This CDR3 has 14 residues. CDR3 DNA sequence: TGTGCCAGCAACCGGGACAGGGACTTTGAAAAACTGTTTTTT. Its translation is CASNRDRDFEKLFF.

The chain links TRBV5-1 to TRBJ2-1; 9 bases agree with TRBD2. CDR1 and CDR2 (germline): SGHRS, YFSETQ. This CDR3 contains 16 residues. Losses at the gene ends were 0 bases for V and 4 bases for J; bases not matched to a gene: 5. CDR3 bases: TGCGCCAGCAGCTTGGCCCTAGCGGGACGATACAATGAGCAGTTCTTC. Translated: CASSLALAGRYNEQFF.

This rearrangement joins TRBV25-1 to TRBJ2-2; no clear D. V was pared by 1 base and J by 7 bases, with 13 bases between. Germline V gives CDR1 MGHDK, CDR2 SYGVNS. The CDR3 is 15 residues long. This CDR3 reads CASSEFSRGGGELFF. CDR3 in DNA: TGTGCCAGCAGTGAATTTAGTCGAGGCGGCGGGGAGCTGTTTTTT. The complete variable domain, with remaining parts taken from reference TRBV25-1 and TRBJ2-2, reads EADIYQTPRYLVIGTGKKITLECSQTMGHDKMYWYQQDPGMELHLIHYSYGVNSTEKGDLSSESTVSRIRTEHFPLTLESARPSHTSQYLCASSEFSRGGGELFFGEGSRLTVL.

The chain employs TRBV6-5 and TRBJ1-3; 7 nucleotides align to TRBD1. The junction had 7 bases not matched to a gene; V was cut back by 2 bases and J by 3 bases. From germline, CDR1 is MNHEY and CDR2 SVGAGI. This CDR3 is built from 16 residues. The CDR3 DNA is TGTGCCAGCAGTTACGGAGGGGGCTATGGTGGAAACACCATATATTTT. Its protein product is CASSYGGGYGGNTIYF.

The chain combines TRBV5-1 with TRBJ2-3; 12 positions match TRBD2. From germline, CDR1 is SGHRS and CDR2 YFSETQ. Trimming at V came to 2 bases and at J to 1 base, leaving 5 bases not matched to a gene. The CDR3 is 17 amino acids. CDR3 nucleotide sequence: TGCGCCAGCAGCTTTGGAGCTAGCGGGGGGGGCACAGATACGCAGTATTTT. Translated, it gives CASSFGASGGGTDTQYF.

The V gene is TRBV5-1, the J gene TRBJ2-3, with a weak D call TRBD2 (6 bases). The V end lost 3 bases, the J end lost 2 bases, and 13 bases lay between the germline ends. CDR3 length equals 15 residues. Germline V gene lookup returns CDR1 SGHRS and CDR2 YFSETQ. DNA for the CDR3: TGCGCCAGCAGCTCTGGTAGCGGTTACACAGATACGCAGTATTTT. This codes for CASSSGSGYTDTQYF.

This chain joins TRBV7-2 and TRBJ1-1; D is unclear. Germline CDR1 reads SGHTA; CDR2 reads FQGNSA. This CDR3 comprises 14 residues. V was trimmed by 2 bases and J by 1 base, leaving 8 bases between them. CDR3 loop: CASSLRYENTEAFF. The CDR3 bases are TGTGCCAGCAGCTTACGCTACGAGAACACTGAAGCTTTCTTT. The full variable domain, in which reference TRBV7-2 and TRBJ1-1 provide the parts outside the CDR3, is GAGVSQSPSNKVTEKGKDVELRCDPISGHTALYWYRQSLGQGLEFLIYFQGNSAPDKSGLPSDRFSAERTGGSVSTLTIQRTQQEDSAVYLCASSLRYENTEAFFGQGTRLTVV.

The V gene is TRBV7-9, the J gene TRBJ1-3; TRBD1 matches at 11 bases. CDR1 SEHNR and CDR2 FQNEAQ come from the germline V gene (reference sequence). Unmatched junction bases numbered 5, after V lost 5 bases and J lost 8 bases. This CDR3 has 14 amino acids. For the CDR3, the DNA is TGTGCCAGCAGCCGCGGGACAGGGGGGTACACCATATATTTT. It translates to CASSRGTGGYTIYF.

The CDR3 DNA is TGCGCCAGCAGCCAAGACAGGGCAAACACTGAAGCTTTCTTT. It translates to CASSQDRANTEAFF. The V and J genes are TRBV5-1 and TRBJ1-1; 7 bases map to TRBD1. J lost 2 bases, V lost 4 bases, and 5 bases had no gene match. Germline assignment: CDR1 SGHRS and CDR2 YFSETQ. CDR3 size: 14 residues.

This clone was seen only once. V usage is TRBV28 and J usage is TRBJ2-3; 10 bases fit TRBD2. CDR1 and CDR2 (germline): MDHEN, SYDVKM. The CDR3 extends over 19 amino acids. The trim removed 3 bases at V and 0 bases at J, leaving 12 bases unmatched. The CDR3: CASSFQGLAEAASTDTQYF. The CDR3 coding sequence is TGTGCCAGCAGTTTCCAAGGACTAGCGGAGGCCGCTAGCACAGATACGCAGTATTTT.

CDR3 amino acids: CASSLERVSSYEQYF. CDR3 nucleotides: TGTGCCAGCAGCTTAGAACGGGTAAGCTCCTACGAGCAGTACTTC. The rearrangement links TRBV7-2 to TRBJ2-7, with no clear D. Germline V CDR1 and CDR2: SGHTA, FQGNSA. V shed 1 base and J shed 0 bases, with 10 bases lying between them. The CDR3 covers 15 residues.

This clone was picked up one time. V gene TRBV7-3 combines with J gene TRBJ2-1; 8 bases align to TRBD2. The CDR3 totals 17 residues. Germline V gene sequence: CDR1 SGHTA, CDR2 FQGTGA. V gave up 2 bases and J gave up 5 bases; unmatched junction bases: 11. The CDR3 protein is CASSLDSGTRDDNEQFF. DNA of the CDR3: TGTGCCAGCAGCTTAGACTCCGGGACTAGGGACGACAATGAGCAGTTCTTC. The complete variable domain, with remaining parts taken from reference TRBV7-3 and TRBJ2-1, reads GAGVSQTPSNKVTEKGKYVELRCDPISGHTALYWYRQSLGQGPEFLIYFQGTGAADDSGLPNDRFFAVRPEGSVSTLKIQRTERGDSAVYLCASSLDSGTRDDNEQFFGPGTRLTVL.